The text below deals with one T cell receptor (beta chain). The antigen is not known. CDR1 and CDR2 from the germline V gene are MGHRA and YSYEKL. The CDR3 extends over 16 amino acids. Amplification used 60 Vbeta primers and 13 Jbeta primers. The repertoire was sequenced with immunoSEQ multiplex PCR; TCRdb's copy has only in-frame clones and lacks some. The sample lists more than 95,000 clones, approximately 76% occurring once. The data derive from a study of cytomegalovirus exposure and HLA in healthy donors. Study-wide results and caveats: Being productive about 90% or about 30% of the time was typical of most TCR beta V segments in an earlier analysis.

Sequenced material: PBMCs. The chain combines TRBV4-1 with TRBJ2-5, with 9 bases aligning to TRBD2. The J call is doubtful: the DNA matches TRBJ2-7 better. The receptor comes from a man aged 45 to 65 in good health and CMV-seropositive. The CDR3 reads CASSHSPGLALDEQYF. Here the CDR3 DNA reads TGCGCCAGCAGCCATTCTCCGGGACTAGCCTTGGACGAGCAGTACTTC.